This record concerns one T cell receptor (beta chain) sequence. Its target is unknown. The sample comes from a study of early T cells in non-severe SARS-CoV-2 infection. Across the study: The input, bulk RNA from unsorted whole blood, was sequenced, and chains were unpaired.

General observations from the study: VDJdb matches were skewed toward anti-spike CD8 T cell responses.

Unique molecular identifiers were added to individual cDNA molecules. A single record per CDR3 protein comes from TCRdb applying MiXCR to the 5' RACE reads. This table holds about 81,000 distinct CDR3 sequences, around 15% found once. From germline, CDR1 is SGHDT and CDR2 YYEEEE. The CDR3 length is 14 residues. Trimming took 5 bases from V and 5 from J, leaving 17 bases between them. The receptor's source is an adult who was a healthcare worker with PCR-confirmed SARS-CoV-2 infection or an uninfected control (not recorded which). V usage is TRBV5-6 and J usage is TRBJ2-7, with D perhaps matching TRBD2 (5 bases). The material sequenced was whole blood. The CDR3 DNA is TGTGCCAGCAGTTCAGGAGGCTTTTTGGACGAGCAGTACTTC. This translates into CASSSGGFLDEQYF.